Each of the 9 T cell receptor beta chains below was sequenced from the same sample in a study of patients and donors after allogeneic stem cell transplantation. TCRdb called the RT-PCR reads again in MiXCR, with one record for every CDR3 protein. Of about 410,000 distinct CDR3 sequences listed, 16% are singletons. The sample comprised blood, either unsorted or a sorted T cell fraction (not recorded which). These TCRs come from a human donor who was either an allogeneic HSCT recipient or a stem cell or donor lymphocyte infusion donor (not recorded which). It is not recorded whose cells these are; they may come from a transplant donor.

This clonotype was seen only a few times. CDR3: CASSIAGGMAKNIQYF. The DNA of the CDR3 is TGTGCCAGCAGTATAGCGGGAGGGATGGCCAAAAACATTCAGTACTTC. The chain carries TRBV6-1 and TRBJ2-4; 11 bases fit TRBD2. Germline CDR1 and CDR2: MNHNS and SASEGT. The CDR3 has 16 amino acids. The V gene end was trimmed by 5 bases and the J gene end by 1 base; junction bases not matched to a gene: 4.

This chain joins TRBV6-4 and TRBJ2-1, with a tentative D call TRBD1 (5 bases). The CDR3 covers 13 residues. From germline, CDR1 is MRHNA and CDR2 SNTAGT. The V gene lost 4 bases and the J gene lost 8 bases, with 12 bases spanning the gap. CDR3 DNA: TGTGCCAGCAGTGTTTCAGGGAATTATGAGCAGTTCTTC. Its translation: CASSVSGNYEQFF.

This clonotype has a handful of counts. The chain is built from TRBV20-1 and TRBJ2-1, with D tentatively TRBD1 or TRBD2 (5 bases each). This CDR3 has 15 residues. V lost 5 bases to trimming and J lost 5 bases, with 19 bases between them. CDR1 is DFQATT, CDR2 SNEGSKA, per germline (reference sequence). The CDR3 loop reads CSAGPRRPGHNEQFF. CDR3 in DNA: TGCAGTGCTGGACCCCGCCGCCCGGGGCACAATGAGCAGTTCTTC.

The rearrangement links TRBV5-1 to TRBJ1-4; TRBD1 might be the D (5 bases). Germline V lookup: CDR1 SGHRS, CDR2 YFSETQ. V was clipped by 0 bases and J by 11 bases, with 11 bases between them. The CDR3 is made up of 13 amino acids. The CDR3 DNA sequence: TGCGCCAGCAGCTTGGCAGGGCAGAGTAAACTGTTTTTT. Its translation is CASSLAGQSKLFF.

The table lists this clonotype with many counts. The chain has TRBV25-1 and TRBJ2-1; 9 nucleotides match TRBD2. The CDR3 runs 13 residues. Trimming removed 6 bases from V and 15 bases from J; junction bases left unmatched: 12. Germline V gene sequence: CDR1 MGHDK, CDR2 SYGVNS. CDR3 region: CASSFDLGTSRFF. In DNA form, the CDR3 reads TGTGCCAGCAGCTTTGATCTCGGGACTAGCCGGTTCTTC.

This chain uses TRBV7-2 with TRBJ1-4, with 8 bases lining up with TRBD1. This CDR3 region has 14 residues. Germline values: CDR1 SGHTA, CDR2 FQGNSA. After removal of 5 bases from V and 7 bases from J, the junction contained 6 bases not matched to a gene. Here the CDR3 DNA reads TGTGCCAGCAGCCTCAGGGGGCGGAGTGAAAAACTGTTTTTT. It encodes CASSLRGRSEKLFF.

This clonotype was picked up a small number of times. The chain couples TRBV12-5 to TRBJ2-5; 9 positions match TRBD1. V lost 0 bases, J lost 4 bases, and 3 bases stayed unmatched. This CDR3 region has 15 residues. CDR1 and CDR2 from the germline V gene are LGHNT and FRNRAP. The CDR3 sequence is CASGLVQGAGETQYF. CDR3 DNA sequence: TGTGCTAGTGGTTTGGTACAGGGGGCCGGAGAGACCCAGTACTTC.

This clonotype was counted many times. The chain couples TRBV20-1 to TRBJ2-6, with D hard to call. V lost 4 bases to trimming and J lost 4 bases, with 8 bases between them. The germline gives CDR1 DFQATT, CDR2 SNEGSKA (reference sequence). The CDR3 is made up of 13 amino acids. CDR3 region: CSANGAGANVLTF. The CDR3 nucleotides are TGCAGTGCTAACGGCGCGGGGGCCAACGTCCTGACTTTC.

The chain has TRBV20-1 and TRBJ2-3; D is uncertain. CDR1 and CDR2 from the germline V gene are DFQATT and SNEGSKA (reference sequence). V was shortened by 0 bases and J by 6 bases, with 13 bases between the two germline ends. CDR3 size: 14 residues. The DNA for the CDR3 is TGCAGTGCTAGAGATTTGCTCCAGAGGGATACGCAGTATTTT. It yields the protein CSARDLLQRDTQYF.